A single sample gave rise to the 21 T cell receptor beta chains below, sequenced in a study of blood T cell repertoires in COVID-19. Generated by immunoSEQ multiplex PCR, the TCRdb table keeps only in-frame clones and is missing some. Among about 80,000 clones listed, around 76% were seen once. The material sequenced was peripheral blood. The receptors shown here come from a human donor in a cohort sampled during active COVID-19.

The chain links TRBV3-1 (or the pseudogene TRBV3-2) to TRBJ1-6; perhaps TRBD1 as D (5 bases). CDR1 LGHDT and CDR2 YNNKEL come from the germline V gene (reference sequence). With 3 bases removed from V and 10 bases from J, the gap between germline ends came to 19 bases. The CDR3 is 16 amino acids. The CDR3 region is CASSHSGTANFSPLHF. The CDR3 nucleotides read TGTGCCAGCAGCCACAGCGGGACCGCCAATTTCTCACCCCTCCACTTT.

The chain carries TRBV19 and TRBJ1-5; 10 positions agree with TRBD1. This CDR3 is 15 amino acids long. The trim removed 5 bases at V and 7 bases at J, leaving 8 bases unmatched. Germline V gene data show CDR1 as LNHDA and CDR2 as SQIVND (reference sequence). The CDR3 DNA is TGTGCCAGTAGTCTCGGACAGGGGGTCGGACAGCCCCAGCATTTT. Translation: CASSLGQGVGQPQHF.

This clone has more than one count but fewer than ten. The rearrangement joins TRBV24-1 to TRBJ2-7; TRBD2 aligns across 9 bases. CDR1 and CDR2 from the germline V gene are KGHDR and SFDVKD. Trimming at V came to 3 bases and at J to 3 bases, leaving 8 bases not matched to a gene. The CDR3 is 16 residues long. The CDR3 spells CATSDTLAGRGYEQYV. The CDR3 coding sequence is TGTGCCACCAGTGATACTCTAGCGGGGAGGGGCTACGAGCAGTACGTC.

The DNA for the CDR3 is TGTGCCAGCAGCTTGGGACTAGCGGAAGAGACCCAGTACTTC. It codes for CASSLGLAEETQYF. This rearrangement joins TRBV7-2 to TRBJ2-5; 11 positions match TRBD2. The germline V gene has CDR1 SGHTA and CDR2 FQGNSA. The CDR3 loop spans 14 amino acids. Unmatched junction bases numbered 0, after V lost 3 bases and J lost 3 bases.

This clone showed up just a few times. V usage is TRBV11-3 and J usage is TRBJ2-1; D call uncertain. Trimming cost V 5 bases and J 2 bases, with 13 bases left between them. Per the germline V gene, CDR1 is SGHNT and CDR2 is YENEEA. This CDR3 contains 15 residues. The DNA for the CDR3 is TGTGCCAGCAGCCAAAGCTACTACCCCTACAATGAGCAGTTCTTC. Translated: CASSQSYYPYNEQFF.

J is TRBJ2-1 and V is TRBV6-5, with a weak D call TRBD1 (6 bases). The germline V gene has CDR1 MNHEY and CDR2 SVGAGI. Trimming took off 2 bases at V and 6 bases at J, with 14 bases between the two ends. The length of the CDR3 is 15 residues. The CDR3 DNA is TGTGCCAGCAGTTACACAGGGAGTAGAATCAATGAGCAGTTCTTC. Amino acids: CASSYTGSRINEQFF.

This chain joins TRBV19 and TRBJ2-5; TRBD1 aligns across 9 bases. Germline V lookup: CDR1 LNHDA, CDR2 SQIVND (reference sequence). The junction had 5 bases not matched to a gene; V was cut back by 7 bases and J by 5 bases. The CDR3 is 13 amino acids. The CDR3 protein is CASNGTGNETQYF. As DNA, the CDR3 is TGTGCCAGTAATGGGACAGGGAATGAGACCCAGTACTTC. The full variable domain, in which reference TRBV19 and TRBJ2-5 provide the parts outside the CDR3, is DGGITQSPKYLFRKEGQNVTLSCEQNLNHDAMYWYRQDPGQGLRLIYYSQIVNDFQKGDIAEGYSVSREKKESFPLTVTSAQKNPTAFYLCASNGTGNETQYFGPGTRLLVL.

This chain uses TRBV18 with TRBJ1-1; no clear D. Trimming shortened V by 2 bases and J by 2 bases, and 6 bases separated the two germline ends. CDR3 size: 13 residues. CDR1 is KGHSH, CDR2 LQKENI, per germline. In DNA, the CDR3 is TGTGCCAGCTCACCAAATCTTAACACTGAAGCTTTCTTT. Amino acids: CASSPNLNTEAFF.

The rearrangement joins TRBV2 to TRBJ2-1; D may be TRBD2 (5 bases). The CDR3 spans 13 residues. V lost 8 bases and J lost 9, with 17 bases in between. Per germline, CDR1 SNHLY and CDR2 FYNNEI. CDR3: CASCITDEGEQFF. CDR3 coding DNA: TGTGCCAGCTGTATAACAGATGAGGGTGAGCAGTTCTTC.

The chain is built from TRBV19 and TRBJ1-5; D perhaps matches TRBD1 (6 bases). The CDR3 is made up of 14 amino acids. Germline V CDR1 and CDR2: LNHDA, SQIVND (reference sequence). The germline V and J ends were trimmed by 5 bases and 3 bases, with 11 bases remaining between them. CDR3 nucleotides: TGTGCCAGTAGTCGCGGACAGTTCAATCAGCCCCAGCATTTT. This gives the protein CASSRGQFNQPQHF.

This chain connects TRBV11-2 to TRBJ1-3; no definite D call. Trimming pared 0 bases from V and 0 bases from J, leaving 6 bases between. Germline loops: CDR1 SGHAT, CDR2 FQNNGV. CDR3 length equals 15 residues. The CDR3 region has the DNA TGTGCCAGCAGCTTAGAAGGGAGCTCTGGAAACACCATATATTTT. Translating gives CASSLEGSSGNTIYF.

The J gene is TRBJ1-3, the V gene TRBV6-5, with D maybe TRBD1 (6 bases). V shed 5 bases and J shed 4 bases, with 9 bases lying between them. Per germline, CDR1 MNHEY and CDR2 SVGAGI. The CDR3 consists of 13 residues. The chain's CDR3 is CASSTDRGNTIYF. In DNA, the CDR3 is TGTGCCAGCAGTACCGACAGGGGAAACACCATATATTTT.

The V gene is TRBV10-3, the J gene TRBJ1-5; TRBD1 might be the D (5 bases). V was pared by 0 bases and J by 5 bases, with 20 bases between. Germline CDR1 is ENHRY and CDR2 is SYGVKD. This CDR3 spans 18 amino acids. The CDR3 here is CAISESSGTQLPHQPQHF. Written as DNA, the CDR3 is TGTGCCATCAGTGAGTCGAGCGGGACCCAACTTCCACATCAGCCCCAGCATTTT.

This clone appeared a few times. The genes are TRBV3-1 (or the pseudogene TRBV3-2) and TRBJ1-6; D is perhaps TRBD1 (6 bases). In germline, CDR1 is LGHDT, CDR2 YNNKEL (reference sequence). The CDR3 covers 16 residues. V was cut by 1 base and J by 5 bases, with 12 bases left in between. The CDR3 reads CASSQGGQMHNSPLHF. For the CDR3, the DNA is TGTGCCAGCAGCCAAGGGGGGCAGATGCATAATTCACCCCTCCACTTT.

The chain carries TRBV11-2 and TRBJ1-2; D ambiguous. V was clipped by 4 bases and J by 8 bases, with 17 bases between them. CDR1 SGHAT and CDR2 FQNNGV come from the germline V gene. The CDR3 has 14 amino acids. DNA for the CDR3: TGTGCCAGCAGCTCATTAGACCCCCCGGGGGGCTACACCTTC. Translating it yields CASSSLDPPGGYTF.

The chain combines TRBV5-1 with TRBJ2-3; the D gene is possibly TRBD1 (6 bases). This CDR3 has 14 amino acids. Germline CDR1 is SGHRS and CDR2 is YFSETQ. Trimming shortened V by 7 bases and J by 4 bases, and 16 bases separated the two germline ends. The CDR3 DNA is TGCGCCAGCGCCCCAGGGGAAGGTGCAGATACGCAGTATTTT. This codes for CASAPGEGADTQYF.

CDR3 amino acids: CASRGLNTEAFF. DNA for the CDR3: TGTGCCAGCCGGGGGTTGAACACTGAAGCTTTCTTT. The rearrangement links TRBV11-3 to TRBJ1-1, with D perhaps TRBD1 (5 bases). CDR3 size: 12 residues. V shed 8 bases and J shed 0 bases, with 7 bases lying between them. Germline values: CDR1 SGHNT, CDR2 YENEEA. Variable domain in full (rest from reference TRBV11-3 and TRBJ1-1): EAGVVQSPRYKIIEKKQPVAFWCNPISGHNTLYWYLQNLGQGPELLIRYENEEAVDDSQLPKDRFSAERLKGVDSTLKIQPAELGDSAVYLCASRGLNTEAFFGQGTRLTVV.

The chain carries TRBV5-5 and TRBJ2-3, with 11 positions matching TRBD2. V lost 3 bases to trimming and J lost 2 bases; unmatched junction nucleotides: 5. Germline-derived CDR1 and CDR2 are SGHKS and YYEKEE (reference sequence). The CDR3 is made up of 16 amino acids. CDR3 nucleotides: TGTGCCAGCAGCTGGGGGACTAGCGGATACACAGATACGCAGTATTTT. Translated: CASSWGTSGYTDTQYF.

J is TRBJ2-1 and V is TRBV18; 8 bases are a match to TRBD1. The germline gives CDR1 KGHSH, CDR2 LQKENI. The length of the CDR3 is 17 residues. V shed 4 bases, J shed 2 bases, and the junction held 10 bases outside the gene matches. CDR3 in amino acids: CASSQSWTGTPYNEQFF. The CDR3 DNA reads TGTGCCAGCTCACAAAGTTGGACAGGGACCCCCTACAATGAGCAGTTCTTC.

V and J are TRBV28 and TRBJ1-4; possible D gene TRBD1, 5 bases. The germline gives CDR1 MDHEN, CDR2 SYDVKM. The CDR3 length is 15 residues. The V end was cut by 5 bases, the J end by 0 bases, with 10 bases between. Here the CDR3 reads CASSPPGSTNEKLFF. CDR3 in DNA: TGTGCCAGCAGTCCGCCAGGGTCAACTAATGAAAAACTGTTTTTT. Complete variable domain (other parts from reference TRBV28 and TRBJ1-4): DVKVTQSSRYLVKRTGEKVFLECVQDMDHENMFWYRQDPGLGLRLIYFSYDVKMKEKGDIPEGYSVSREKKERFSLILESASTNQTSMYLCASSPPGSTNEKLFFGSGTQLSVL.

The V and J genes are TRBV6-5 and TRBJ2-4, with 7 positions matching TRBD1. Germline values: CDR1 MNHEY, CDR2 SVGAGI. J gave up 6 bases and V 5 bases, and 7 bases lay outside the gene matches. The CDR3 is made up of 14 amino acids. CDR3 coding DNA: TGTGCCAGCAGTCCCGGGACAGAGGCAAACATTCAGTACTTC. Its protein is CASSPGTEANIQYF.